This T cell receptor beta chain was retrieved from a study of cytomegalovirus exposure and HLA in healthy donors. Across the whole study: An early data release held around 80 million unique TCRs from HLA-typed donors. General study results and limits: Common viral pathogens seemed to be connected with several of the most significant clusters, according to a later analysis. Association with HLA alleles at 0.05 false discovery rate was found for 16,951 TCR beta sequences in a later analysis. An ancestry cluster, one associated with Asian ancestry, reportedly showed fewer N-insertions than the 666-donor mean in a later analysis.

It was with 60 Vbeta and 13 Jbeta primers that the PCR ran. Repertoires were generated with immunoSEQ multiplex PCR, while TCRdb's copy carries only in-frame clones and drops some. The table includes roughly 110,000 clones, 74% detected once. This CDR3 has 14 amino acids. Germline assignment: CDR1 SEHNR and CDR2 FQNEAQ (reference sequence). With 2 bases clipped from V and 5 bases from J, the junction kept 5 bases outside the gene matches. Concerning this clone: What it binds is not known.

The V call is TRBV7-9, the J call TRBJ1-1; TRBD1 matches 7 bases. The TCR originated in a human donor in good health. The sequenced sample was PBMCs. CDR3 nucleotide sequence: TGTGCCAGCAGCTTACGAGGGGGCGAAACTGAAGCTTTCTTT. This translates into CASSLRGGETEAFF.